This T cell receptor (beta chain) is from a study of T cells after yellow fever vaccination. Turning to the study itself: Each low-cell-number fraction was prepared by means of SMART-Seq v4 Ultra Low Input. Regarding the study as a whole: Few clonotypes appeared in both CD4 and CD8 compartments. Reappearance after the booster was seen for most primary-vaccination clones, at 96% CD4 and 88% CD8.

UMIs were added to TCR cDNA along with a universal primer site when it was made by 5'RACE template switching. Using its own MiXCR run on the 5' RACE reads, TCRdb lists one record per CDR3 protein. This sample has just under 600,000 distinct CDR3 sequences, with roughly 12% found just once. This clonotype turned up a few times. The antigen is not known. V shed 5 bases, J shed 4 bases, and the junction held 4 bases outside the gene matches. CDR1 and CDR2 from the germline V gene are ENHRY and SYGVKD. This CDR3 is built from 14 residues. This clonotype originated in a man aged 25 to 40 who received the YFV17D yellow fever vaccine. The chain recombines TRBV10-3 with TRBJ2-7; TRBD2 matches 11 bases. The material was PBMCs, obtained on the day of the yellow fever booster vaccination. In DNA, the CDR3 is TGTGCCATCAGTACGGGGACTAGCGGATACGAGCAGTACTTC. The encoded protein is CAISTGTSGYEQYF.